This T cell receptor beta chain emerged from a study of blood T cell repertoires in COVID-19. A single count supports this clone. The CDR3 length is 12 residues. The germline gives CDR1 MNHEY, CDR2 SVGEGT. V was cut by 6 bases and J by 4 bases, with 7 bases left in between. Original data processing: Amplification of reference gene primers was used by the study to estimate nucleated cell counts. Clones were sequenced by immunoSEQ multiplex PCR, and TCRdb holds only the in-frame ones, with some missing. The D gene and trimming were derived from the DNA, and the V and J assignments and clone size from that table. The data contain over 250,000 clones, 91% of them seen just once; the ten biggest clones take up approximately 2.6%. Enrolment of Seattle patients took place during active infection, and they were followed longitudinally.

The genes are TRBV6-2 or TRBV6-3 and TRBJ2-1, with a weak D call TRBD1 (6 bases). Sequencing was performed on peripheral blood. This TCR was recovered from a person aged 18 to 29 with COVID-19, enrolled during active disease. The CDR3 coding sequence is TGTGCCAGCAGCGGACAGTACAATGAGCAGTTCTTC. Translated: CASSGQYNEQFF.